This T cell receptor beta chain was sequenced for a study of monozygotic twins with inflammatory bowel disease. The study, taken as a whole, reports: The inverse Simpson measure of TCRbeta diversity was lower in IBD patients than in healthy co-twins.

Comments on this clonotype: Its antigen is still unknown.

Whole blood that had not undergone T cell sorting provided the isolated total RNA. cDNA for each sample came from eight separate reactions. The unique tags termed UMIs, each holding a 6-nucleotide sample barcode, were added by means of template switching. For each CDR3 protein, TCRdb gives one entry from its re-call of the 5' RACE reads, without DNA. This table lists more than 100,000 distinct CDR3 sequences. CDR3 length equals 16 residues. Per the germline V gene, CDR1 is MDHEN and CDR2 is SYDVKM. The receptor's source is a human donor with ulcerative colitis or Crohn's disease, or a healthy co-twin of an affected twin (not recorded which). V is TRBV28 and J is TRBJ2-5; TCRdb calls TRBD1, which cannot be checked without DNA. The specimen sequenced was blood. CDR3 residues: CASSLSGTMRQETQYF.